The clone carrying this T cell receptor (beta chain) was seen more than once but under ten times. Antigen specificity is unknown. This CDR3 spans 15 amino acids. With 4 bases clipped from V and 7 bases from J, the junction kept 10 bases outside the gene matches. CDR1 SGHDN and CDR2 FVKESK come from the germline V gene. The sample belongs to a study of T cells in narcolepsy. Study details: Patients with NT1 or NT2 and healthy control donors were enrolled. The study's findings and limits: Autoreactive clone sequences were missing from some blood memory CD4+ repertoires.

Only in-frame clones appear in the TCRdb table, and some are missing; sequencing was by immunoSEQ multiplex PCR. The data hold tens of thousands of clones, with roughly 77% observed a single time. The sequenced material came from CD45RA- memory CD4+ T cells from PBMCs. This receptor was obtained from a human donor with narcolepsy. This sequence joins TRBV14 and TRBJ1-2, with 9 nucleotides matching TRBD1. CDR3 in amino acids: CASSPPGQGYFGYTF. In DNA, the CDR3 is TGTGCCAGCAGCCCACCGGGACAGGGTTATTTTGGCTACACCTTC.